This TCR beta chain appears in the sequencing data of a study of molecular identifiers for immune sequencing clone quantification. This clonotype was seen ten or more times. From the PCR reads, TCRdb called clonotypes with MiXCR, one entry per CDR3 protein. This table holds about 97,000 distinct CDR3 sequences, approximately 25% found once. The CDR3 contains 15 residues. Trimming removed 0 bases from V and 3 bases from J, with 11 bases in between. Looked up from germline, CDR1 is SEHNR and CDR2 is FQNEAQ (reference sequence). The V gene is TRBV7-9, the J gene TRBJ1-1; D call uncertain. The origin of this receptor is a human donor in good health. Some libraries in this study had Jurkat cell RNA spiked in. Source material: naive CD8+ T cells from blood, with Jurkat cell RNA spiked in. Subset described: FACS-sorted CD8+CD4-CCR7+CD45RA+ naive T cells. For the CDR3, the DNA is TGTGCCAGCAGCTTAGCGGGTTATTTGCACACTGAAGCTTTCTTT. Protein sequence: CASSLAGYLHTEAFF.